A selection of T cell receptor beta chains follows, all from one sample in a study of blood T cell repertoires in COVID-19. Generated by immunoSEQ multiplex PCR, the TCRdb table keeps only in-frame clones and is missing some. The table records just over 650,000 clones, just under 90% of them present only once. The specimen was peripheral blood. The source of these receptors is a young woman with acute or convalescent COVID-19. CDR3s include the opening cysteine and the closing phenylalanine or tryptophan. The D gene is left open where the match is weak. Size is omitted from some rows. Given values are once, few, many or a class for expanded clones.

v_gene: TRBV2; d_gene: TRBD1; j_gene: TRBJ1-3; abundance: -; CDR3aa: CASTPPRTGPGNTIYF; CDR3nt: TGTGCCAGCACCCCTCCCCGGACAGGGCCTGGAAACACCATATATTTT
v_gene: TRBV6-5; d_gene: -; j_gene: TRBJ1-1; abundance: -; CDR3aa: CASSLRHMNTEAFF; CDR3nt: TGTGCCAGCAGTCTACGACACATGAACACTGAAGCTTTCTTT
v_gene: TRBV12-5; d_gene: -; j_gene: TRBJ2-7; abundance: -; CDR3aa: CASSHGGEQYF; CDR3nt: TGTGCTAGTTCCCACGGGGGCGAGCAGTACTTC
v_gene: TRBV7-2; d_gene: TRBD1; j_gene: TRBJ1-2; abundance: -; CDR3aa: CASSFSRGQYGYTF; CDR3nt: TGTGCCAGCAGCTTCTCCAGGGGGCAATATGGCTACACCTTC
v_gene: TRBV19; d_gene: -; j_gene: TRBJ1-2; abundance: -; CDR3aa: CASSAPTGSYGYTF; CDR3nt: TGTGCCAGTAGTGCACCGACAGGCTCATATGGCTACACCTTC
v_gene: TRBV2; d_gene: TRBD2; j_gene: TRBJ2-2; abundance: -; CDR3aa: CASSTYAGLAGEPGTGELFF; CDR3nt: TGTGCCAGCAGTACCTACGCGGGACTAGCGGGCGAACCAGGCACCGGGGAGCTGTTTTTT
v_gene: TRBV6-6; d_gene: -; j_gene: TRBJ1-2; abundance: -; CDR3aa: CASSYTGWGESYGYTF; CDR3nt: TGTGCCAGCAGTTATACGGGGTGGGGGGAGAGCTATGGCTACACCTTC
v_gene: TRBV9; d_gene: -; j_gene: TRBJ2-1; abundance: -; CDR3aa: CASSVGRGGRIYNEQFF; CDR3nt: TGTGCCAGCAGCGTAGGGCGCGGGGGCCGTATATACAATGAGCAGTTCTTC
v_gene: TRBV9; d_gene: -; j_gene: TRBJ2-6; abundance: -; CDR3aa: CASSPLRGLTGANVLTF; CDR3nt: TGTGCCAGCAGCCCCCTCCGGGGTCTGACTGGGGCCAACGTCCTGACTTTC
v_gene: TRBV4-1; d_gene: -; j_gene: TRBJ1-1; abundance: -; CDR3aa: CASSQEGGPEAFF; CDR3nt: TGCGCCAGCAGCCAAGAGGGGGGGCCTGAAGCTTTCTTT
v_gene: TRBV2; d_gene: -; j_gene: TRBJ1-1; abundance: -; CDR3aa: CASSPYPTEAFF; CDR3nt: TGTGCCAGCAGCCCTTATCCCACTGAAGCTTTCTTT
v_gene: TRBV6-5; d_gene: TRBD2; j_gene: TRBJ2-5; abundance: -; CDR3aa: CASQRGGRETQYF; CDR3nt: TGTGCCAGTCAGCGGGGGGGCCGGGAGACCCAGTACTTC
v_gene: TRBV6-5; d_gene: TRBD2; j_gene: TRBJ2-7; abundance: -; CDR3aa: CASSRGDAYEQYF; CDR3nt: TGTGCCAGCTCGCGGGGGGATGCCTACGAGCAGTACTTC
v_gene: TRBV5-1; d_gene: -; j_gene: TRBJ2-2; abundance: -; CDR3aa: CASSGTVGELFF; CDR3nt: TGCGCCAGCAGCGGCACAGTCGGGGAGCTGTTTTTT
v_gene: TRBV27; d_gene: TRBD1; j_gene: TRBJ1-6; abundance: -; CDR3aa: CASSPGQGNSPLHF; CDR3nt: TGTGCCAGCTCCCCGGGACAGGGTAATTCACCCCTCCACTTT
v_gene: TRBV27; d_gene: TRBD1; j_gene: TRBJ2-7; abundance: -; CDR3aa: CASSLRDRGSYEQYF; CDR3nt: TGTGCCAGCAGTCTCCGGGACAGGGGTTCCTACGAGCAGTACTTC
v_gene: TRBV25-1; d_gene: TRBD1; j_gene: TRBJ1-4; abundance: -; CDR3aa: CASSDWDRPGYEKLFF; CDR3nt: TGTGCCAGCAGTGATTGGGACAGACCGGGGTATGAAAAACTGTTTTTT
v_gene: TRBV2; d_gene: -; j_gene: TRBJ2-7; abundance: -; CDR3aa: CASSGTNSYEQYF; CDR3nt: TGTGCCAGCAGTGGGACTAACTCCTACGAGCAGTACTTC
v_gene: TRBV6-2/TRBV6-3; d_gene: TRBD1; j_gene: TRBJ1-1; abundance: once; CDR3aa: CASSQQGAYTEAFF; CDR3nt: TGTGCCAGCAGTCAACAGGGGGCCTACACTGAAGCTTTCTTT
v_gene: TRBV20-1; d_gene: TRBD1; j_gene: TRBJ1-6; abundance: -; CDR3aa: CSASSTGDNSPLHF; CDR3nt: TGCAGTGCTAGTTCGACAGGGGATAATTCACCCCTCCACTTT
v_gene: TRBV9; d_gene: TRBD1; j_gene: TRBJ2-2; abundance: -; CDR3aa: CASKGTGDAGELFF; CDR3nt: TGTGCCAGCAAAGGGACAGGGGACGCCGGGGAGCTGTTTTTT
v_gene: TRBV19; d_gene: -; j_gene: TRBJ2-2; abundance: -; CDR3aa: CASSKQVGGELFF; CDR3nt: TGTGCCAGTAGTAAACAGGTGGGCGGGGAGCTGTTTTTT
v_gene: TRBV19; d_gene: TRBD1; j_gene: TRBJ1-5; abundance: -; CDR3aa: CASSRDRGSNQPQHF; CDR3nt: TGTGCCAGTAGTAGGGACAGGGGCAGCAATCAGCCCCAGCATTTT
v_gene: TRBV7-2; d_gene: -; j_gene: TRBJ1-2; abundance: -; CDR3aa: CASSLHGTLIPVTF; CDR3nt: TGTGCCAGCAGCTTGCACGGGACTCTTATACCCGTCACCTTC
v_gene: TRBV5-1; d_gene: -; j_gene: TRBJ2-3; abundance: -; CDR3aa: CASSLGQSTDTQYF; CDR3nt: TGCGCCAGCAGCTTGGGCCAGAGCACAGATACGCAGTATTTT
v_gene: TRBV30; d_gene: -; j_gene: TRBJ1-4; abundance: -; CDR3aa: CAFQGQWNEKLFF; CDR3nt: TGTGCCTTTCAAGGACAGTGGAATGAAAAACTGTTTTTT
v_gene: TRBV4-1; d_gene: -; j_gene: TRBJ2-1; abundance: -; CDR3aa: CASGSAGPYNEQFF; CDR3nt: TGCGCCAGCGGGTCGGCAGGGCCCTACAATGAGCAGTTCTTC
v_gene: TRBV3-1/TRBV3-2; d_gene: TRBD1; j_gene: TRBJ1-2; abundance: once; CDR3aa: CASSQGRDRGPGAYGYTF; CDR3nt: TGTGCCAGCAGCCAAGGTCGGGACAGGGGGCCCGGGGCATATGGCTACACCTTC
v_gene: TRBV7-3; d_gene: TRBD1; j_gene: TRBJ1-1; abundance: -; CDR3aa: CASSLRTGKSNTEAFF; CDR3nt: TGTGCCAGCAGCTTAAGGACAGGAAAATCGAACACTGAAGCTTTCTTT
v_gene: TRBV11-1; d_gene: TRBD1; j_gene: TRBJ2-1; abundance: -; CDR3aa: CASSLVGRGYNEQFF; CDR3nt: TGTGCCAGCAGCTTAGTGGGCAGGGGGTACAATGAGCAGTTCTTC
v_gene: TRBV30; d_gene: -; j_gene: TRBJ1-2; abundance: -; CDR3aa: CAWSPPVGEGYGYTF; CDR3nt: TGTGCCTGGAGTCCCCCGGTGGGGGAGGGTTATGGCTACACCTTC
v_gene: TRBV23-1; d_gene: TRBD1; j_gene: TRBJ1-3; abundance: -; CDR3aa: CASSQKLATGTGNFSGNTIYF; CDR3nt: TGCGCCAGCAGTCAAAAATTAGCAACCGGGACAGGGAATTTCAGTGGAAACACCATATATTTT
v_gene: TRBV5-1; d_gene: TRBD1; j_gene: TRBJ1-1; abundance: once; CDR3aa: CASSLVVGGNTEAFF; CDR3nt: TGCGCCAGCAGCTTGGTAGTAGGGGGCAACACTGAAGCTTTCTTT
v_gene: TRBV28; d_gene: TRBD1; j_gene: TRBJ1-5; abundance: once; CDR3aa: CASSPRTGGIYQPQHF; CDR3nt: TGTGCCAGCAGTCCGAGGACAGGGGGGATTTATCAGCCCCAGCATTTT
v_gene: TRBV19; d_gene: -; j_gene: TRBJ1-5; abundance: -; CDR3aa: CASSLQYYQPQHF; CDR3nt: TGTGCCAGTAGTTTACAGTATTATCAGCCCCAGCATTTT
v_gene: TRBV4-3; d_gene: -; j_gene: TRBJ1-2; abundance: -; CDR3aa: CASSQDREGYGYTF; CDR3nt: TGCGCCAGCAGCCAAGACAGGGAGGGGTATGGCTACACCTTC
v_gene: TRBV6-5; d_gene: TRBD1; j_gene: TRBJ2-7; abundance: -; CDR3aa: CASSYRDRGYEQYF; CDR3nt: TGTGCCAGCAGTTACCGGGACAGGGGTTACGAGCAGTACTTC
v_gene: TRBV12-5; d_gene: -; j_gene: TRBJ2-2; abundance: -; CDR3aa: CASGSTRTGNTGELFF; CDR3nt: TGTGCTAGTGGTTCAACCCGTACAGGTAACACCGGGGAGCTGTTTTTT
v_gene: TRBV9; d_gene: -; j_gene: TRBJ1-2; abundance: -; CDR3aa: CASSVTGTNYGYTF; CDR3nt: TGTGCCAGCAGCGTAACAGGGACCAACTATGGCTACACCTTC
v_gene: TRBV6-2/TRBV6-3; d_gene: TRBD2; j_gene: TRBJ2-7; abundance: -; CDR3aa: CASSFSSGGAYEQYF; CDR3nt: TGTGCCAGCAGCTTCTCTAGCGGGGGGGCCTACGAGCAGTACTTC
v_gene: TRBV2; d_gene: -; j_gene: TRBJ2-5; abundance: -; CDR3aa: CASEFRETQYF; CDR3nt: TGTGCCAGCGAGTTCCGAGAGACCCAGTACTTC
v_gene: TRBV10-3; d_gene: -; j_gene: TRBJ1-6; abundance: -; CDR3aa: CAISTGNSPLHF; CDR3nt: TGTGCCATCAGCACAGGGAATTCACCCCTCCACTTT
v_gene: TRBV19; d_gene: TRBD1; j_gene: TRBJ2-2; abundance: -; CDR3aa: CASQSGQGTNTGELFF; CDR3nt: TGTGCCAGTCAGTCCGGACAGGGAACAAACACCGGGGAGCTGTTTTTT
v_gene: TRBV5-1; d_gene: -; j_gene: TRBJ2-2; abundance: -; CDR3aa: CASSLATGNTGELFF; CDR3nt: TGCGCCAGCAGCTTGGCGACAGGGAACACCGGGGAGCTGTTTTTT
v_gene: TRBV28; d_gene: -; j_gene: TRBJ1-1; abundance: -; CDR3aa: CASSPLGGGTHHEAFF; CDR3nt: TGTGCCAGCAGTCCACTGGGTGGGGGGACGCATCATGAAGCTTTCTTT
v_gene: TRBV3-1/TRBV3-2; d_gene: -; j_gene: TRBJ1-2; abundance: -; CDR3aa: CASSQDPSGVQGYTF; CDR3nt: TGTGCCAGCAGCCAAGATCCCTCAGGGGTACAGGGCTACACCTTC
v_gene: TRBV5-1; d_gene: TRBD1; j_gene: TRBJ1-2; abundance: -; CDR3aa: CASSHQGDRAGGGYTF; CDR3nt: TGCGCCAGCAGCCACCAAGGAGACAGGGCGGGAGGGGGCTACACCTTC
v_gene: TRBV5-1; d_gene: TRBD1; j_gene: TRBJ1-1; abundance: -; CDR3aa: CASSLGTGGGKAFF; CDR3nt: TGCGCCAGCAGCTTAGGTACAGGGGGCGGTAAAGCTTTCTTT
v_gene: TRBV2; d_gene: -; j_gene: TRBJ2-1; abundance: -; CDR3aa: CASRLYSVGQFF; CDR3nt: TGTGCCAGCAGGCTGTACAGTGTTGGTCAGTTCTTC
v_gene: TRBV18; d_gene: -; j_gene: TRBJ1-3; abundance: -; CDR3aa: CASSPGRDTIYF; CDR3nt: TGTGCCAGCTCACCTGGTCGGGACACCATATATTTT
v_gene: TRBV2; d_gene: TRBD1; j_gene: TRBJ1-1; abundance: -; CDR3aa: CASRSTGGDTEAFF; CDR3nt: TGTGCCAGCAGATCTACAGGGGGGGACACTGAAGCTTTCTTT
v_gene: TRBV11-2; d_gene: -; j_gene: TRBJ2-2; abundance: once; CDR3aa: CASSLAGESTGELFF; CDR3nt: TGTGCCAGCAGCTTAGCGGGGGAAAGCACCGGGGAGCTGTTTTTT
v_gene: TRBV4-2; d_gene: TRBD2; j_gene: TRBJ2-1; abundance: -; CDR3aa: CASSQDPPAGGLVVEQFF; CDR3nt: TGTGCCAGCAGCCAAGATCCCCCAGCGGGGGGGCTGGTAGTTGAGCAGTTCTTC
v_gene: TRBV7-6; d_gene: TRBD1; j_gene: TRBJ2-6; abundance: -; CDR3aa: CASSLYPGTGYFSGANVLTF; CDR3nt: TGTGCCAGCAGCTTATACCCCGGGACAGGGTACTTCTCTGGGGCCAACGTCCTGACTTTC
v_gene: TRBV4-1; d_gene: -; j_gene: TRBJ1-1; abundance: -; CDR3aa: CASRQRNTEAFF; CDR3nt: TGCGCCAGTCGACAGAGAAACACTGAAGCTTTCTTT
v_gene: TRBV11-3; d_gene: TRBD2; j_gene: TRBJ2-1; abundance: -; CDR3aa: CASSPGLAGGLYNEQFF; CDR3nt: TGTGCCAGCAGCCCCGGACTAGCGGGGGGCTTATACAATGAGCAGTTCTTC
v_gene: TRBV28; d_gene: TRBD1; j_gene: TRBJ2-1; abundance: -; CDR3aa: CASSLGDRKNGPYNEQFF; CDR3nt: TGTGCCAGCAGTTTAGGGGACAGAAAAAACGGCCCCTACAATGAGCAGTTCTTC